This TCR beta chain was profiled in a study of T cell repertoires in cytomegalovirus infection. Study-level information: Indications of both CMV infection and matching HLA type were provided by public TCR beta signatures.

TCRdb ran MiXCR on the reads and lists one entry per CDR3 protein. The sample has 680,000 or so distinct CDR3 sequences, roughly a third seen once; the top ten hold around 3%. General observations from the study: Cumulated frequencies of public TCR beta families served to identify carriers of CMV plus the relevant HLA.

V shed 3 bases and J shed 0 bases, with 9 bases lying between them. CDR3 size: 14 residues. Germline V gene sequence: CDR1 DFQATT, CDR2 SNEGSKA (reference sequence). Note on this clonotype: The antigen remains undetermined.

The chain carries TRBV20-1 and TRBJ1-5; no definite D call. What was sequenced was PBMCs. This clonotype was obtained from a human donor in good health (CMV status not recorded). Some clones in this sample may be carry-over from other donors' samples. This CDR3 reads CSASRGASNQPQHF. CDR3 in DNA: TGCAGTGCTAGCAGAGGTGCTAGCAATCAGCCCCAGCATTTT.